This T cell receptor (beta chain) was captured in a study of blood T cell repertoires in COVID-19. Overall study: Whether acute or convalescent, the COVID-19 samples came from the United States, Italy and Spain. PBMCs, B-cell-depleted T cells, or T cells were the source of the cDNA or gDNA that made up the material.

Trimming removed 1 base at V and 7 bases at J, with 11 bases between. The CDR3 totals 15 residues. Germline V gene sequence: CDR1 MDHEN, CDR2 SYDVKM. Per the study methods: Reference gene primer amplification in the assay estimated nucleated cell counts. Only in-frame clones appear in the TCRdb table, and some are missing; sequencing was by immunoSEQ multiplex PCR. V, J and clone size derive from that table, while D and trimming were established from the DNA sequence. The sample lists approximately 250,000 clones, roughly 84% seen once, with 1.5% to 1.7% in the top ten. The receptor was isolated from a woman in her thirties or forties who had recovered from COVID-19. This chain connects TRBV28 to TRBJ1-6; perhaps TRBD1 as D (5 bases). The sequenced sample consisted of peripheral blood. CDR3: CASSLYRPPNSPLHF. CDR3 coding DNA: TGTGCCAGCAGTTTATACAGGCCACCCAATTCACCCCTCCACTTT.